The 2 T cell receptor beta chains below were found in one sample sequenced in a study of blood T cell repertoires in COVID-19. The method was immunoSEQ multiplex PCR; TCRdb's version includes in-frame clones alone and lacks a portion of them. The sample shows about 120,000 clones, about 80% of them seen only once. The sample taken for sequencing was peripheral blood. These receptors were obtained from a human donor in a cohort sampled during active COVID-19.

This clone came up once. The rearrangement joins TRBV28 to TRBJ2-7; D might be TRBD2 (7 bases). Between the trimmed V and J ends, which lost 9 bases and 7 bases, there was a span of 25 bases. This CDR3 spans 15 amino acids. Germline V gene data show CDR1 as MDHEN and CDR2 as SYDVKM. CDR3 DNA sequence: TGTGCCAGTAGTCCTCTCTTGGGGGGGGCTCGTGAGCAGTACTTC. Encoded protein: CASSPLLGGAREQYF.

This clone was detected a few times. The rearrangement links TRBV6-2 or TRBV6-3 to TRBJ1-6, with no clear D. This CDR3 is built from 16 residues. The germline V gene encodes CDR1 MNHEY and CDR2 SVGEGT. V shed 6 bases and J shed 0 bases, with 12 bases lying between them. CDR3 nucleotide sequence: TGTGCCAGCAGCCCCCGAGGGAACTCCTATAATTCACCCCTCCACTTT. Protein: CASSPRGNSYNSPLHF.